The clone carrying this TCR beta chain was seen ten or more times. The antigen remains undetermined. This specimen comes from a study of regulatory T cells in long-lasting Graves disease. Overall study findings and caveats: It was in persistent disease that TRBV28, TRBJ1-2 and TRBJ2-5 were favored. The number of shared public clonotypes was higher in persistent patients (under 3,000) than new patients (approximately 1,000). Researchers reported studying only peripheral blood, not thyroid tissue.

The CDR3 consists of 14 residues. CDR1 and CDR2 (germline): MDHEN, SYDVKM. The trim removed 6 bases at V and 2 bases at J, leaving 4 bases unmatched. Time point described: persistent/refractory GD, antithyroid drugs over 5 years with positive TRAb. PBMC RNA served as the TCR library source. Researchers made TCR beta libraries by using iRepertoire HTBI primers and running Arm-PCR on CDR3 regions. One entry per CDR3 protein, called by TCRdb with MiXCR from the multiplex PCR reads. The data contain approximately 360,000 distinct CDR3 sequences, about 23% of them singletons. The sequences come from peripheral blood mononuclear cells (PBMCs), collected when the disease was refractory, from a patient treated with antithyroid drugs. The V and J genes are TRBV28 and TRBJ2-7; TRBD2 agrees at 10 bases. The sequence derives from a woman between 40 and 55 years old with Graves disease. The CDR3 sequence: CASSPSGRAYEQYF. In DNA form, the CDR3 reads TGTGCCAGCAGCCCCAGCGGGAGGGCCTACGAGCAGTACTTC.